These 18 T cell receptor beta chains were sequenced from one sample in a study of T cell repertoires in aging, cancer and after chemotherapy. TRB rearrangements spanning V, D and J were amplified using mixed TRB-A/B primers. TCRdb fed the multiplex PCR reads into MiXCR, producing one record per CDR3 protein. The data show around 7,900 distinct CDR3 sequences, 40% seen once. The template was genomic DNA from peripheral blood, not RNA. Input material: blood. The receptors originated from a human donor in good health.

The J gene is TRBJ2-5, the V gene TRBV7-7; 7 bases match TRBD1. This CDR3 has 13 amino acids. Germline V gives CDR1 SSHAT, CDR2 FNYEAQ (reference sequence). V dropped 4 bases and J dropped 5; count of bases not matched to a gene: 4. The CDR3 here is CASSSDREETQYF. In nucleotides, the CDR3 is TGTGCCAGCAGCTCCGACAGGGAGGAGACCCAGTACTTC.

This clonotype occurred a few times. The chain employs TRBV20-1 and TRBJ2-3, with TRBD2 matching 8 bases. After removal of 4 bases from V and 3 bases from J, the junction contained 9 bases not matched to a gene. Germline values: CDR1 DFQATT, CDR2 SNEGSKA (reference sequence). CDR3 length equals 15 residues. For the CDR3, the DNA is TGCAGTGCTACGGCGTCGGGGGGGGCTACAGATACGCAGTATTTT. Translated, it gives CSATASGGATDTQYF.

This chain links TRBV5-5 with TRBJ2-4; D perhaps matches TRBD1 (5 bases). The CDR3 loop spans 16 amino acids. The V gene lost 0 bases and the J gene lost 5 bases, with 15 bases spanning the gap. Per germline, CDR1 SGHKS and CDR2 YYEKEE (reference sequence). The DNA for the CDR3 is TGTGCCAGCAGCTTGGATTGGGGCGGTATTGAAAACATTCAGTACTTC. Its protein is CASSLDWGGIENIQYF.

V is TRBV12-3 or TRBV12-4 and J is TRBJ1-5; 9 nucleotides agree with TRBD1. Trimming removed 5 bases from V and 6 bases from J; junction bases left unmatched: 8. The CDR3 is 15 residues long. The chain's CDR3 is CASSTGTGFSQPQHF. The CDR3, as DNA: TGTGCCAGCAGTACCGGGACAGGGTTTTCTCAGCCCCAGCATTTT.

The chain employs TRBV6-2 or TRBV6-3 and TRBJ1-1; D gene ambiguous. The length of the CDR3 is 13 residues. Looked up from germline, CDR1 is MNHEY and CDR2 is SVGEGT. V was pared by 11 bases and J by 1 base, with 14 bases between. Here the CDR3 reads CASSPAENTEAFF. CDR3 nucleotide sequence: TGTGCCTCCTCCCCGGCAGAGAACACTGAAGCTTTCTTT.

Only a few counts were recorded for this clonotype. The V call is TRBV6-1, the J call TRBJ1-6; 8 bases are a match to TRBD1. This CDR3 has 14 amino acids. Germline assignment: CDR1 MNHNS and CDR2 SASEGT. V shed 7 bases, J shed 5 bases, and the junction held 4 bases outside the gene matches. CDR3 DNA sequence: TGTGCCAGCATGTTGGACAGGGATAATTCACCCCTCCACTTT. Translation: CASMLDRDNSPLHF.

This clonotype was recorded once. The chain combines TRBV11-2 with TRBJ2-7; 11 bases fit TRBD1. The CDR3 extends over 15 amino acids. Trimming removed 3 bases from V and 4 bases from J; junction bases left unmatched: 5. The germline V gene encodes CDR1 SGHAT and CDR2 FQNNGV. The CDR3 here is CASSLGTGGQYEQYF. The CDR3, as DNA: TGTGCCAGCAGCTTGGGGACAGGGGGACAATACGAGCAGTACTTC. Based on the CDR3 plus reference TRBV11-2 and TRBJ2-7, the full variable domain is EAGVAQSPRYKIIEKRQSVAFWCNPISGHATLYWYQQILGQGPKLLIQFQNNGVVDDSQLPKDRFSAERLKGVDSTLKIQPAKLEDSAVYLCASSLGTGGQYEQYFGPGTRLTVT.

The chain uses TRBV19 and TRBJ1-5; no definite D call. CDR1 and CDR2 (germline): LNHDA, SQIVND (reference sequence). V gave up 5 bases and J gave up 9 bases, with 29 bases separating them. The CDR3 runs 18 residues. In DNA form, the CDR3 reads TGTGCCAGTAGTGCCCCGGGGAGATATTCCTTTAGCAAGGGGCCCCAGCATTTT. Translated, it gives CASSAPGRYSFSKGPQHF.

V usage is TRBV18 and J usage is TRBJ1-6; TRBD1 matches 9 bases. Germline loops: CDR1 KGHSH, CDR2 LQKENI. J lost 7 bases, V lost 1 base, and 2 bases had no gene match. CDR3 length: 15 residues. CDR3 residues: CASSPRGTGNSPLHF. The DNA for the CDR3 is TGTGCCAGCTCACCACGGGGGACAGGGAATTCACCCCTCCACTTT.

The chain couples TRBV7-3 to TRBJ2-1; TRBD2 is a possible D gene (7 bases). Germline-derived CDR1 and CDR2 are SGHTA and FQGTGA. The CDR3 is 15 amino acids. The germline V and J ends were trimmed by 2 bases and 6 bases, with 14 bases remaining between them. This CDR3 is CASSLEAGASNEQFF. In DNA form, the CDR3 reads TGTGCCAGCAGCTTAGAGGCGGGGGCCTCCAATGAGCAGTTCTTC.

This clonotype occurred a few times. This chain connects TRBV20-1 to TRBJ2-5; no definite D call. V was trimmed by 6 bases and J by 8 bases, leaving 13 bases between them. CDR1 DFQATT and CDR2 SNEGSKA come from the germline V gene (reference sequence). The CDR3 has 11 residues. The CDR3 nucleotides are TGCAGTGCCAAACAGCGTTCCACCCAGTACTTC. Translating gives CSAKQRSTQYF.

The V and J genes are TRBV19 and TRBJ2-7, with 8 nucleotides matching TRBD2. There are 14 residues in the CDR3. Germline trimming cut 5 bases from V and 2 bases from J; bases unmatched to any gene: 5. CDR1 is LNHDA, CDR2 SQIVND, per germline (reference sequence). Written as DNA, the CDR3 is TGTGCCAGTAGTGACGGGGGGGTAACCTACGAGCAGTACTTC. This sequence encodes CASSDGGVTYEQYF. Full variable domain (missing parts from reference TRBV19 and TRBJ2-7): DGGITQSPKYLFRKEGQNVTLSCEQNLNHDAMYWYRQDPGQGLRLIYYSQIVNDFQKGDIAEGYSVSREKKESFPLTVTSAQKNPTAFYLCASSDGGVTYEQYFGPGTRLTVT.

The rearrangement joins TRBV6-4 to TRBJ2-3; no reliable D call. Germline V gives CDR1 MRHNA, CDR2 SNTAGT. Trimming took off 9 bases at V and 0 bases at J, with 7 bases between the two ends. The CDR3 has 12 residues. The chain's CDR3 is CARLDSTDTQYF. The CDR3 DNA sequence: TGTGCCAGATTAGACAGCACAGATACGCAGTATTTT.

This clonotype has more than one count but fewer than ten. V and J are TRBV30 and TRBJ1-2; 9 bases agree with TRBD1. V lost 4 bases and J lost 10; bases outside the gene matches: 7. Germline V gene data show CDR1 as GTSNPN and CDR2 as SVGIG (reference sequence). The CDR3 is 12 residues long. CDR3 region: CAWMLGTGIYTF. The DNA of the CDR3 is TGTGCCTGGATGTTAGGGACAGGGATCTACACCTTC.

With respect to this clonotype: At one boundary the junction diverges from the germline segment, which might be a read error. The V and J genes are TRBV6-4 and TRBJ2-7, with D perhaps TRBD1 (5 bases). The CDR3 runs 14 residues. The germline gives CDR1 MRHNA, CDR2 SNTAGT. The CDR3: CAGSEQQDSYEQYF. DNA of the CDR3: TGTGCCGGCAGTGAGCAACAGGACTCCTACGAGCAGTACTTC.

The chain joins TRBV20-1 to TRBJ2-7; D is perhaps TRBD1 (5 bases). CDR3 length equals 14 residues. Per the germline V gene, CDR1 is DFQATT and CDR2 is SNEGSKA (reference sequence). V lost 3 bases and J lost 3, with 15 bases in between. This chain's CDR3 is CSARGPRGHYEQYF. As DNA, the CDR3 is TGCAGTGCTAGGGGGCCCCGCGGACACTACGAGCAGTACTTC.

The CDR3 DNA follows: TGTGCCAGCAGTAACGGGGGGGAATACAATGAGCAGTTCTTC. Amino acids: CASSNGGEYNEQFF. The V call is TRBV11-2, the J call TRBJ2-1, with 8 nucleotides matching TRBD2. V shed 6 bases and J 4 bases; nucleotides not matched to a gene: 5. CDR1 is SGHAT and CDR2 is FQNNGV in the germline V gene. The CDR3 consists of 14 residues.

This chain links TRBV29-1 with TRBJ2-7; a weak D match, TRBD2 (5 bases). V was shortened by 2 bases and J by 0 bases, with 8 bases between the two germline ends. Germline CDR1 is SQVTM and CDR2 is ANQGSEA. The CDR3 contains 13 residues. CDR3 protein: CSVETDSSYEQYF. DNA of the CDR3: TGCAGCGTTGAAACGGACTCCTCCTACGAGCAGTACTTC.